These T cell receptor beta chains were read from a single sample in a study of T-cell reconstitution after alpha-beta-depleted transplantation in children. TCRdb independently ran MiXCR on the PCR reads; one entry per CDR3 protein. This table has about 58,000 distinct CDR3 sequences, roughly 45% appearing once. The specimen was PBMCs, mostly from graft donor cells, collected 360 days after TCRalphabeta/CD19-depleted stem cell transplant. The receptors stem from a male patient under 18 who had a stem cell transplant for acute lymphoblastic leukemia, so the T cells may come from the graft donor. The CDR3 runs from the conserved cysteine through the conserved F or W. A D gene is named only where the DNA matches it firmly. Expanded clones get a size class; other rows say once, few or many, or leave the size out.

j_gene: TRBJ2-7
abundance: few
d_gene: -
v_gene: TRBV5-1
CDR3aa: CASSLQGSYEQYF

j_gene: TRBJ2-5
abundance: -
d_gene: TRBD1
v_gene: TRBV4-3
CDR3aa: CASSQGQGSGETQYF

j_gene: TRBJ2-1
abundance: -
d_gene: TRBD2
v_gene: TRBV5-1
CDR3aa: CASRLPGYAGGPNEQFF

j_gene: TRBJ2-7
abundance: few
d_gene: TRBD2
v_gene: TRBV29-1
CDR3aa: CSVELLAKSSYEQYF

j_gene: TRBJ1-5
abundance: -
d_gene: -
v_gene: TRBV2
CDR3aa: CASSELTGESQPQHF

j_gene: TRBJ2-7
abundance: -
d_gene: -
v_gene: TRBV2
CDR3aa: CASSEGLLTDEQYF

j_gene: TRBJ2-3
abundance: few
d_gene: -
v_gene: TRBV7-3
CDR3aa: CASSMGGGPDTQYF

j_gene: TRBJ1-1
abundance: -
d_gene: TRBD1
v_gene: TRBV29-1
CDR3aa: CSVERGDRGTEAFF

j_gene: TRBJ1-5
abundance: once
d_gene: -
v_gene: TRBV27
CDR3aa: CASSLHPSLSNQPQHF

j_gene: TRBJ1-6
abundance: -
d_gene: TRBD1
v_gene: TRBV5-1
CDR3aa: CASSLDLQGAGSPLHF

j_gene: TRBJ2-7
abundance: -
d_gene: -
v_gene: TRBV9
CDR3aa: CASSVGGTHEQYF

j_gene: TRBJ2-1
abundance: -
d_gene: -
v_gene: TRBV28
CDR3aa: CASSPRTSYNEQFF

j_gene: TRBJ2-5
abundance: -
d_gene: -
v_gene: TRBV9
CDR3aa: CASSVGGDQETQYF

j_gene: TRBJ2-1
abundance: -
d_gene: -
v_gene: TRBV6-2/TRBV6-3
CDR3aa: CASRQYRLRLYNEQFF

j_gene: TRBJ2-7
abundance: -
d_gene: -
v_gene: TRBV28
CDR3aa: CASSLPGTWRDEQYF

j_gene: TRBJ2-1
abundance: -
d_gene: -
v_gene: TRBV2
CDR3aa: CASRARGYNEQFF

j_gene: TRBJ2-7
abundance: few
d_gene: -
v_gene: TRBV29-1
CDR3aa: CSVEDLVDEQYF

j_gene: TRBJ2-3
abundance: -
d_gene: -
v_gene: TRBV12-3/TRBV12-4
CDR3aa: CASSLAGPGGWLGTDTQYF

j_gene: TRBJ2-2
abundance: few
d_gene: -
v_gene: TRBV10-3
CDR3aa: CAISQRGTSDTGELFF

j_gene: TRBJ1-2
abundance: -
d_gene: -
v_gene: TRBV5-1
CDR3aa: CASSLSYLDRYGYTF

j_gene: TRBJ1-1
abundance: -
d_gene: -
v_gene: TRBV28
CDR3aa: CASSLVIVNTEAFF

j_gene: TRBJ2-1
abundance: few
d_gene: -
v_gene: TRBV10-2
CDR3aa: CASSMETNEQFF

j_gene: TRBJ2-1
abundance: -
d_gene: TRBD2
v_gene: TRBV3-1
CDR3aa: CASSPQGSSGSPSPNEQFF

j_gene: TRBJ2-3
abundance: few
d_gene: -
v_gene: TRBV12-3/TRBV12-4
CDR3aa: CASSLTYTNTQYF

j_gene: TRBJ2-3
abundance: -
d_gene: TRBD2
v_gene: TRBV4-3
CDR3aa: CASSSPSGGSGDTQYF

j_gene: TRBJ2-7
abundance: -
d_gene: TRBD2
v_gene: TRBV5-1
CDR3aa: CASSLESGTDYYEQYF

j_gene: TRBJ2-5
abundance: -
d_gene: -
v_gene: TRBV5-1
CDR3aa: CASSSNGGTQYF

j_gene: TRBJ2-7
abundance: -
d_gene: -
v_gene: TRBV12-3/TRBV12-4
CDR3aa: CASSPRQAYEQYF

j_gene: TRBJ2-3
abundance: once
d_gene: TRBD2
v_gene: TRBV4-1
CDR3aa: CASSPVGTSGRTDTQYF

j_gene: TRBJ1-2
abundance: -
d_gene: -
v_gene: TRBV3-1
CDR3aa: CASSLGSPKGYTF

j_gene: TRBJ1-5
abundance: -
d_gene: -
v_gene: TRBV12-3/TRBV12-4
CDR3aa: CASSFEGEGQPQHF

j_gene: TRBJ2-7
abundance: -
d_gene: TRBD2
v_gene: TRBV12-3/TRBV12-4
CDR3aa: CASSPTSGSYEQYF

j_gene: TRBJ2-3
abundance: -
d_gene: TRBD2
v_gene: TRBV9
CDR3aa: CASSVAPTSGGTDTQYF